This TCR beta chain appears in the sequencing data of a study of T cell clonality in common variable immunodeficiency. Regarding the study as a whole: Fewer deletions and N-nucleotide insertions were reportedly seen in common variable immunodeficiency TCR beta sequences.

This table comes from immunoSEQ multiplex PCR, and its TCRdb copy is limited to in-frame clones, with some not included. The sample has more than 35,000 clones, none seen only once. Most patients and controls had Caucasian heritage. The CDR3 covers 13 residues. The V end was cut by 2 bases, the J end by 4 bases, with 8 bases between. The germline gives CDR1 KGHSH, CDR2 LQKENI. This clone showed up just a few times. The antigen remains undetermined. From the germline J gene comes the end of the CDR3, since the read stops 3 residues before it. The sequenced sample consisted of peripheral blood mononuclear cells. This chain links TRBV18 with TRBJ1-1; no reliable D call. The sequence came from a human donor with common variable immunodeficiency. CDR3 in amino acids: CASSPTAGTEAFF. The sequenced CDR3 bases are TGTGCCAGCTCACCAACAGCGGGCACTGAA.